Below, 29 T cell receptor beta chains from the same sample are listed, as sequenced in a study of T cell repertoires in ileal Crohn's disease. Time point given: proximal margin of the surgical specimen (macroscopically non-inflamed). Data came from immunoSEQ multiplex PCR; TCRdb stores just in-frame clones and leaves some out. This sample has about 810 clones, with around 83% found just once. The sample comprised ileal tissue. The receptor source for this set is an adult with Crohn's disease.

The rearrangement joins TRBV7-3 to TRBJ2-3, with D perhaps matching TRBD2 (6 bases). CDR1 SGHTA and CDR2 FQGTGA come from the germline V gene. This CDR3 has 15 amino acids. Trimming took off 3 bases at V and 0 bases at J, with 10 bases between the two ends. The CDR3 DNA is TGTGCCAGCAGCTTGGCGGGACGTAGCACAGATACGCAGTATTTT. It is translated as CASSLAGRSTDTQYF.

This clone occurred a few times. The chain is built from TRBV7-2 and TRBJ2-3; 12 bases align to TRBD2. The CDR3 covers 16 residues. Germline CDR1 reads SGHTA; CDR2 reads FQGNSA. V gave up 5 bases and J gave up 4 bases; unmatched junction bases: 7. The CDR3: CASSRGLAGSADTQYF. Written as DNA, the CDR3 is TGTGCCAGCAGCAGAGGACTAGCGGGGTCGGCAGATACGCAGTATTTT. The whole variable domain, filled in from reference TRBV7-2 and TRBJ2-3, reads GAGVSQSPSNKVTEKGKDVELRCDPISGHTALYWYRQSLGQGLEFLIYFQGNSAPDKSGLPSDRFSAERTGGSVSTLTIQRTQQEDSAVYLCASSRGLAGSADTQYFGPGTRLTVL.

The chain joins TRBV18 to TRBJ1-2; D possibly corresponds to TRBD1 (5 bases). The length of the CDR3 is 16 residues. In germline, CDR1 is KGHSH, CDR2 LQKENI. V lost 0 bases to trimming and J lost 3 bases, with 14 bases between them. Written as DNA, the CDR3 is TGTGCCAGCTCACCACCCTCGCTGGGGGTTGACTATGGCTACACCTTC. It yields the protein CASSPPSLGVDYGYTF. Full variable domain (rest looked up from reference TRBV18 and TRBJ1-2): NAGVMQNPRHLVRRRGQEARLRCSPMKGHSHVYWYRQLPEEGLKFMVYLQKENIIDESGMPKERFSAEFPKEGPSILRIQQVVRGDSAAYFCASSPPSLGVDYGYTFGSGTRLTVV.

The chain has TRBV28 and TRBJ2-7; 12 bases align to TRBD2. Germline CDR1 and CDR2: MDHEN and SYDVKM. Trimming at V came to 3 bases and at J to 3 bases, leaving 3 bases not matched to a gene. The length of the CDR3 is 15 residues. The CDR3 DNA is TGTGCCAGCAGTTTGACTAGCGGGGGACACTACGAGCAGTACTTC. Translated: CASSLTSGGHYEQYF.

The rearrangement links TRBV27 to TRBJ2-7, with 7 nucleotides matching TRBD1. In germline, CDR1 is MNHEY, CDR2 SMNVEV (reference sequence). J was trimmed by 0 bases and V by 6 bases; bases with no gene match: 11. The CDR3 extends over 16 amino acids. CDR3 sequence: CASRPLTGLSSYEQYF. Written as DNA, the CDR3 is TGTGCCAGCAGACCTTTGACAGGGCTAAGCTCCTACGAGCAGTACTTC.

CDR3 nucleotides: TGTGCCAGCAGCGTTAATAGAGACTCTGGAAACACCATATATTTT. Its translation is CASSVNRDSGNTIYF. The rearrangement uses TRBV2 and TRBJ1-3; no definite D call. Germline V gene lookup returns CDR1 SNHLY and CDR2 FYNNEI. Deletions cut 6 bases from V and 0 bases from J, with 12 bases between. This CDR3 has 15 amino acids.

The chain recombines TRBV11-3 with TRBJ1-2; D possibly corresponds to TRBD1 (6 bases). The CDR3 spans 16 residues. V was pared by 5 bases and J by 1 base, with 17 bases between. Germline assignment: CDR1 SGHNT and CDR2 YENEEA. The CDR3 DNA is TGTGCCAGCAGCCCAGGGGAGCGTGTACTTAACTATGGCTACACCTTC. Translation: CASSPGERVLNYGYTF. Full variable domain (remainder filled in from reference TRBV11-3 and TRBJ1-2): EAGVVQSPRYKIIEKKQPVAFWCNPISGHNTLYWYLQNLGQGPELLIRYENEEAVDDSQLPKDRFSAERLKGVDSTLKIQPAELGDSAVYLCASSPGERVLNYGYTFGSGTRLTVV.

The V gene is TRBV10-3, the J gene TRBJ1-6, with 9 bases matching TRBD1. Germline V gene data show CDR1 as ENHRY and CDR2 as SYGVKD. CDR3 size: 15 residues. The trim removed 3 bases at V and 9 bases at J, leaving 6 bases unmatched. CDR3 amino acids: CAISEGDRVFSPLHF. The CDR3 DNA follows: TGTGCCATCAGTGAAGGGGACAGGGTCTTTTCACCCCTCCACTTT.

The V and J genes are TRBV30 and TRBJ2-5, with TRBD2 matching 7 bases. CDR3 length equals 14 residues. Germline CDR1 is GTSNPN and CDR2 is SVGIG (reference sequence). V shed 0 bases, J shed 7 bases, and the junction held 8 bases outside the gene matches. CDR3 sequence: CAWSVSGGGGTQYF. CDR3 nucleotides: TGTGCCTGGAGTGTATCAGGCGGGGGAGGGACCCAGTACTTC.

V and J are TRBV11-2 and TRBJ2-7, with D perhaps matching TRBD1 (6 bases). V lost 4 bases, J lost 5 bases, and 18 bases lay in between. The CDR3 extends over 15 amino acids. Germline CDR1 is SGHAT and CDR2 is FQNNGV. The chain's CDR3 is CASSSLTGIVNEQYF. CDR3 nucleotides: TGTGCCAGCAGCTCCTTGACAGGAATCGTGAACGAGCAGTACTTC.

This clone appeared a few times. V gene TRBV30 combines with J gene TRBJ1-4; D remains ambiguous. CDR1 and CDR2 (germline): GTSNPN, SVGIG (reference sequence). The ends were cut back, 0 bases at V and 4 bases at J, with 6 bases in the middle. The CDR3 sequence is 13 residues long. The CDR3 region has the DNA TGTGCCTGGAGTGTAAATAGTAATGAAAAACTGTTTTTT. Protein sequence: CAWSVNSNEKLFF.

This clone was observed a few times. For the CDR3, the DNA is TGTGCCAGCAGTGAATTGGGGTACCCTCTTTATGGCTACACCTTC. This codes for CASSELGYPLYGYTF. The chain couples TRBV25-1 to TRBJ1-2, with D hard to call. This CDR3 comprises 15 residues. Germline lookup yields CDR1 MGHDK and CDR2 SYGVNS. Trimming cost V 1 base and J 5 bases, with 14 bases left between them.

V and J are TRBV23-1 and TRBJ2-7, with D perhaps TRBD1 or TRBD2 (5 bases each). TRBV23-1 belongs to the ORF category, with a function that is uncertain. The CDR3 spans 17 residues. V lost 2 bases and J 0 bases, leaving 17 bases between the germline ends. The CDR3 bases are TGCGCCAGCAGTCAACGGGCAGGGAGTCTGTCCTCCTACGAGCAGTACTTC. Encoded protein: CASSQRAGSLSSYEQYF.

The chain recombines TRBV6-1 with TRBJ2-7; possible D gene TRBD1, 5 bases. CDR1 and CDR2 from the germline V gene are MNHNS and SASEGT. The CDR3 covers 15 residues. V lost 2 bases to trimming and J lost 7 bases, with 18 bases between them. CDR3 coding DNA: TGTGCCAGCAGTGAAAACAGGTGGTCATTCGGGGAGCAGTACTTC. This translates into CASSENRWSFGEQYF.

The genes are TRBV4-3 and TRBJ1-1; tentative D call: TRBD1 (6 bases). V shed 0 bases and J shed 3 bases, with 11 bases lying between them. CDR3 length equals 15 residues. Germline V gene data show CDR1 as LGHNA and CDR2 as YSLEER. CDR3 coding DNA: TGCGCCAGCAGCCAAGATTGGGGGGCGGACACTGAAGCTTTCTTT. It is translated as CASSQDWGADTEAFF.

V is TRBV4-3 and J is TRBJ2-1; D is possibly TRBD2 (5 bases). Trimming shortened V by 5 bases and J by 2 bases, and 13 bases separated the two germline ends. This CDR3 contains 15 residues. Germline V gene sequence: CDR1 LGHNA, CDR2 YSLEER. This CDR3 is CASSRAGLAYNEQFF. CDR3 sequence (DNA): TGCGCCAGCAGCAGGGCAGGACTGGCCTACAATGAGCAGTTCTTC.

This CDR3 is CSVYRSDSGNTIYF. In nucleotides, the CDR3 is TGCAGCGTCTACCGATCGGACAGTGGAAACACCATATATTTT. The chain links TRBV29-1 to TRBJ1-3; D is perhaps TRBD1 (6 bases). Trimming pared 6 bases from V and 3 bases from J, leaving 15 bases between. CDR3 length: 14 amino acids. Germline V CDR1 and CDR2: SQVTM, ANQGSEA.

The chain links TRBV19 to TRBJ1-2, with 7 positions matching TRBD1. The CDR3 is 15 residues long. Germline CDR1 reads LNHDA; CDR2 reads SQIVND (reference sequence). V shed 3 bases, J shed 4 bases, and the junction held 8 bases outside the gene matches. CDR3 amino acids: CASSIDGDSFYGYTF. The CDR3 DNA follows: TGTGCCAGTAGTATCGACGGGGACAGTTTCTATGGCTACACCTTC.

The gene calls are TRBV7-8 and TRBJ2-1; 8 nucleotides line up with TRBD2. Germline V gene data show CDR1 as SGHVS and CDR2 as FQNEAQ. V was clipped by 4 bases and J by 4 bases; unmatched bases: 6. The CDR3 runs 15 residues. The CDR3 sequence is CASSSSGGQYNEQFF. The DNA for the CDR3 is TGTGCCAGCAGCTCCAGCGGGGGCCAGTACAATGAGCAGTTCTTC.

This chain connects TRBV11-2 to TRBJ1-1, with D perhaps TRBD1 (6 bases). From germline, CDR1 is SGHAT and CDR2 FQNNGV. The CDR3 runs 14 residues. V lost 5 bases and J lost 4, with 14 bases in between. CDR3 in DNA: TGTGCCAGCAGCCCAACAGGGTTTTCCACTGAAGCTTTCTTT. The encoded protein is CASSPTGFSTEAFF.

This clone has a single count. This sequence joins TRBV7-9 and TRBJ1-2; a weak D match, TRBD1 (6 bases). The V and J ends lost 5 bases and 0 bases respectively, with 16 bases between them. The CDR3 covers 16 residues. Germline values: CDR1 SEHNR, CDR2 FQNEAQ (reference sequence). The DNA for the CDR3 is TGTGCCAGCAGCATCAGACAGGATGAACCTAACTATGGCTACACCTTC. Translating it yields CASSIRQDEPNYGYTF.

Only one count was recorded for this clone. V usage is TRBV6-5 and J usage is TRBJ2-5, with 7 bases matching TRBD1. The CDR3 consists of 15 residues. Per the germline V gene, CDR1 is MNHEY and CDR2 is SVGAGI. V lost 5 bases, J lost 0 bases, and 6 bases stayed unmatched. CDR3 in DNA: TGTGCCAGCAGTACCGGGACAGCGAACCAAGAGACCCAGTACTTC. Protein: CASSTGTANQETQYF.

The V and J genes are TRBV28 and TRBJ1-1; D gene unclear. Trimming pared 5 bases from V and 0 bases from J, leaving 7 bases between. Germline loops: CDR1 MDHEN, CDR2 SYDVKM. The CDR3 extends over 13 amino acids. CDR3 protein: CASSGTVNTEAFF. CDR3 nucleotides: TGTGCCAGCAGTGGCACAGTGAACACTGAAGCTTTCTTT. Full variable domain (rest looked up from reference TRBV28 and TRBJ1-1): DVKVTQSSRYLVKRTGEKVFLECVQDMDHENMFWYRQDPGLGLRLIYFSYDVKMKEKGDIPEGYSVSREKKERFSLILESASTNQTSMYLCASSGTVNTEAFFGQGTRLTVV.

The rearrangement links TRBV5-7 to TRBJ1-6; 9 bases are shared with TRBD1. TRBV5-7 carries the ORF label, with uncertain function. The CDR3 length is 19 residues. J was trimmed by 5 bases and V by 4 bases; bases with no gene match: 16. CDR3 amino acids: CASSRQPKDTGGNNSPLHF. DNA of the CDR3: TGTGCCAGCAGCCGACAGCCGAAAGATACAGGGGGCAATAATTCACCCCTCCACTTT.

The V gene is TRBV6-4, the J gene TRBJ2-3, with D tentatively TRBD2 (6 bases). The ends were cut back, 9 bases at V and 5 bases at J, with 15 bases in the middle. The length of the CDR3 is 13 residues. The germline V gene has CDR1 MRHNA and CDR2 SNTAGT. The DNA of the CDR3 is TGTGCCAGTTCGTCGGGGGATCAAGATACGCAGTATTTT. Translated, it gives CASSSGDQDTQYF.

In this sample, this clone turned up a few times. The chain joins TRBV18 to TRBJ2-5; D remains unclear. Germline assignment: CDR1 KGHSH and CDR2 LQKENI. V was clipped by 3 bases and J by 4 bases, with 12 bases between them. This CDR3 contains 14 residues. CDR3 region: CASSPPSVGETQYF. CDR3 in DNA: TGTGCCAGCTCACCGCCGAGTGTGGGAGAGACCCAGTACTTC. The full variable domain, rest sourced from reference TRBV18 and TRBJ2-5, is NAGVMQNPRHLVRRRGQEARLRCSPMKGHSHVYWYRQLPEEGLKFMVYLQKENIIDESGMPKERFSAEFPKEGPSILRIQQVVRGDSAAYFCASSPPSVGETQYFGPGTRLLVL.

The chain recombines TRBV2 with TRBJ1-5; 7 bases map to TRBD1. The CDR3 has 15 amino acids. V trimming: 4 bases; J trimming: 9 bases; junction bases outside the gene matches: 12. Per the germline V gene, CDR1 is SNHLY and CDR2 is FYNNEI. As DNA, the CDR3 is TGTGCCAGCAGTGCAGACAGGGCGGGCGATGGGCCCCAGCATTTT. Translated, it gives CASSADRAGDGPQHF.

In DNA form, the CDR3 reads TGCGCCAGCACAGTGGGACTAGCGGGGGGTCGGGCAGATACGCAGTATTTT. Residues: CASTVGLAGGRADTQYF. The chain joins TRBV5-1 to TRBJ2-3; 15 nucleotides line up with TRBD2. This CDR3 is built from 17 residues. V shed 6 bases and J 4 bases; nucleotides not matched to a gene: 9. Germline V gene data show CDR1 as SGHRS and CDR2 as YFSETQ.

This chain joins TRBV28 and TRBJ1-3; D call uncertain. Trimming stripped 4 bases from V and 1 base from J, with 8 bases between. From germline, CDR1 is MDHEN and CDR2 SYDVKM. This CDR3 is 14 amino acids long. The CDR3 sequence is CASSSSSSGNTIYF. Here the CDR3 DNA reads TGTGCCAGCAGTTCTTCTTCATCTGGAAACACCATATATTTT.